This entry features one TCR beta chain sequence. CDR1 and CDR2 (germline): ENHRY, SYGVKD. The CDR3 sequence is 13 residues long. Trimming removed 7 bases from V and 3 bases from J; junction bases left unmatched: 3. From the PCR reads, TCRdb called clonotypes with MiXCR, one entry per CDR3 protein. The profile shows under 800,000 distinct CDR3 sequences, approximately 24% of them singletons. The record originates from a study of molecular identifiers for immune sequencing clone quantification. The chain recombines TRBV10-3 with TRBJ2-3, with 8 bases that match TRBD1. The sequencing input was naive CD8+ T cells from blood, with Jurkat cell RNA spiked in. The subset is: FACS-sorted CD8+CD4-CCR7+CD45RA+ naive T cells. The TCR sequence derives from a human donor in good health. Some libraries in this study had Jurkat cell RNA spiked in. The CDR3 nucleotides are TGTGCCATCACTACAGGGGGGACAGATACGCAGTATTTT. It encodes CAITTGGTDTQYF.